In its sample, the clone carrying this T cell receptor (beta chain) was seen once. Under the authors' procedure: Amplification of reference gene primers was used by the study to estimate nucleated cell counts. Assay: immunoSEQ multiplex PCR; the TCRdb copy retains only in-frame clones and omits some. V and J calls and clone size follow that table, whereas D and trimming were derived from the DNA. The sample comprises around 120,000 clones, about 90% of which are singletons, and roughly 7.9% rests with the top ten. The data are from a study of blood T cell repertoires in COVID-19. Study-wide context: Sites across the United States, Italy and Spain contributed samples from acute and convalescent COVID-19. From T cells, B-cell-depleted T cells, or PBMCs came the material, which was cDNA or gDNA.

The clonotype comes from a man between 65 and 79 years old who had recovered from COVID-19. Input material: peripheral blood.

CDR3: CASSVAAGGKETQYF. The CDR3 DNA follows: TGTGCCAGCAGTGTCGCGGCAGGGGGGAAGGAGACCCAGTACTTC. V is TRBV6-4 and J is TRBJ2-5, with a tentative D call TRBD1 (7 bases). Germline V CDR1 and CDR2: MRHNA, SNTAGT. V was cut by 4 bases and J by 5 bases, with 17 bases left in between. The CDR3 runs to 15 residues.